The present TCR beta chain was sequenced within a study of T cells after yellow fever vaccination. From the 5' RACE reads, TCRdb called clonotypes with MiXCR, one entry per CDR3 protein. The sample carries fewer than 650,000 distinct CDR3 sequences, 21% recorded once. There are 15 residues in the CDR3. With V trimmed by 6 bases and J by 4 bases, 6 bases remained unmatched. This rearrangement joins TRBV12-3 or TRBV12-4 to TRBJ2-6; 7 bases fit TRBD1. The receptor comes from a man between 18 and 29 years old who received the YFV17D yellow fever vaccine. The sequencing used PBMCs, collected approximately 22 days after the first yellow fever vaccination. Here the CDR3 reads CASSTRGRGANVLTF. The CDR3, as DNA: TGTGCCAGCAGCACAAGGGGGCGGGGGGCCAACGTCCTGACTTTC.